The present T cell receptor (beta chain) was sequenced within a study of T cells in tuberculosis. Study background: The T cells targeted glucose monomycolate, a mycobacterial lipid, via CD1B.

V shed 2 bases and J 0 bases; nucleotides not matched to a gene: 5. Germline CDR1 reads SGHDT; CDR2 reads YYEEEE. This CDR3 is built from 16 residues. TCRdb's copy holds only in-frame clones and misses some; the assay was immunoSEQ multiplex PCR. The table includes roughly 34,000 clones, roughly 96% detected once. To note about this clone: Its antigen remains unidentified.

Study-level findings and limits: GMM-specific TCRs were nearer to active tuberculosis alpha repertoires, suggesting expansion. The TCR-beta difference was not significant; alpha differences partly reflected length. Using the GMM-specific repertoire gave around 90% accuracy versus around 70% with motifs.

This TCR derives from a donor aged 10 to 29 with latent tuberculosis or without tuberculosis infection. The specimen was PBMCs. V and J are TRBV5-6 and TRBJ2-1; 7 bases fit TRBD2. The CDR3, as DNA: TGTGCCAGCAGCTTCAAGTGGACTAGCTCCTACAATGAGCAGTTCTTC. Translation: CASSFKWTSSYNEQFF.